These 27 T cell receptor beta chains were all obtained from the same sample, sequenced in a study of blood T cell repertoires in COVID-19. Clones were sequenced by immunoSEQ multiplex PCR, and TCRdb holds only the in-frame ones, with some missing. Among 190,000 or so clones listed, 94% were seen once. Material for sequencing was peripheral blood. The receptors originated from a man between 25 and 39 years old with COVID-19, enrolled during active disease.

The V and J genes are TRBV11-2 and TRBJ1-6, with D possibly TRBD1 on 5 matching bases. This CDR3 has 16 amino acids. Trimming took 0 bases from V and 7 from J, leaving 13 bases between them. Looked up from germline, CDR1 is SGHAT and CDR2 is FQNNGV. CDR3 bases: TGTGCCAGCAGCTTAGAGAGGCAGGGTGGGAATTCACCCCTCCACTTT. Encoded protein: CASSLERQGGNSPLHF.

The chain is built from TRBV3-1 (or the pseudogene TRBV3-2) and TRBJ1-3, with D possibly being TRBD1 (5 bases). The V gene lost 0 bases and the J gene lost 0 bases, with 12 bases spanning the gap. The CDR3 loop spans 17 amino acids. Germline V CDR1 and CDR2: LGHDT, YNNKEL (reference sequence). The CDR3 coding sequence is TGTGCCAGCAGCCAAGATTTTAGGGACTTCTCTGGAAACACCATATATTTT. This encodes CASSQDFRDFSGNTIYF.

CDR3 nucleotides: TGCAGCGTGGAAAACGATATAGGGGATTATGGCTACACCTTC. The encoded protein is CSVENDIGDYGYTF. J is TRBJ1-2 and V is TRBV29-1; D possibly corresponds to TRBD1 (5 bases). Per germline, CDR1 SQVTM and CDR2 ANQGSEA. This CDR3 has 14 residues. Trimming removed 6 bases at V and 5 bases at J, with 19 bases between. Using reference TRBV29-1 and TRBJ1-2 for the parts outside the CDR3, the full variable domain is SAVISQKPSRDICQRGTSLTIQCQVDSQVTMMFWYRQQPGQSLTLIATANQGSEATYESGFVIDKFPISRPNLTFSTLTVSNMSPEDSSIYLCSVENDIGDYGYTFGSGTRLTVV.

The chain carries TRBV23-1 and TRBJ2-7; TRBD1 is a possible D gene (5 bases). TRBV23-1 is an ORF; its function is uncertain. This CDR3 has 18 residues. V was pared by 3 bases and J by 1 base, with 22 bases between. The CDR3 DNA reads TGCGCCAGCAGTCATGAACAGGTTAGCCCATACTTTTCCTACGAGCAGTACTTC. Amino acids: CASSHEQVSPYFSYEQYF.

The chain recombines TRBV6-2 or TRBV6-3 with TRBJ2-7; 7 nucleotides agree with TRBD1. Looked up from germline, CDR1 is MNHEY and CDR2 is SVGEGT. The CDR3 is 14 amino acids. Trimming took 6 bases from V and 5 from J; bases not matched to a gene: 10. CDR3 DNA: TGTGCCAGCAGCAAGGGACAGCCCCCCAACGAGCAGTACTTC. Its protein is CASSKGQPPNEQYF.

The rearrangement joins TRBV4-1 to TRBJ2-1; 10 bases fit TRBD1. The CDR3 consists of 16 residues. The V segment lost 3 bases and the J segment 4 bases; nucleotides outside the gene matches: 6. Germline assignment: CDR1 MGHRA and CDR2 YSYEKL. The CDR3 reads CASSQAGTGEYNEQFF. CDR3 DNA: TGCGCCAGCAGCCAGGCCGGGACAGGGGAGTACAATGAGCAGTTCTTC.

The chain joins TRBV5-5 to TRBJ2-3; the match to TRBD2 covers 8 bases. Per the germline V gene, CDR1 is SGHKS and CDR2 is YYEKEE (reference sequence). Trimming cost V 5 bases and J 0 bases; bases outside gene matches: 5. This CDR3 has 15 residues. CDR3 nucleotide sequence: TGTGCCAGCAGTCCTCTAGCGGGTAGCACAGATACGCAGTATTTT. This codes for CASSPLAGSTDTQYF.

The CDR3 reads CASSVSRDSAYEQYF. DNA of the CDR3: TGTGCCAGCAGCGTCAGCCGGGACAGTGCCTACGAGCAGTACTTC. The chain employs TRBV2 and TRBJ2-7; 7 bases are shared with TRBD1. J was trimmed by 2 bases and V by 6 bases; bases with no gene match: 10. There are 15 residues in the CDR3. From germline, CDR1 is SNHLY and CDR2 FYNNEI.

Concerning this clone itself: The sample has other DNA sequences that encode this CDR3 too. The CDR3 DNA is TGTGCCAGCAGTTACTCGACAGGGTCAAACTATGGCTACACCTTC. Amino acids: CASSYSTGSNYGYTF. The V and J genes are TRBV6-5 and TRBJ1-2, with TRBD1 matching 7 bases. The germline V gene encodes CDR1 MNHEY and CDR2 SVGAGI. V gave up 0 bases and J gave up 2 bases; unmatched junction bases: 3. The CDR3 is 15 residues long.

The rearrangement joins TRBV19 to TRBJ1-1; TRBD1 aligns across 8 bases. Germline trimming cut 5 bases from V and 4 bases from J; bases unmatched to any gene: 6. This CDR3 spans 14 amino acids. CDR1 is LNHDA, CDR2 SQIVND, per germline (reference sequence). The CDR3 loop is CASSLGQGGTEAFF. CDR3 nucleotide sequence: TGTGCCAGTAGTCTAGGACAGGGTGGCACTGAAGCTTTCTTT.

J is TRBJ2-1 and V is TRBV14; the D gene is possibly TRBD2 (7 bases). Germline V gene data show CDR1 as SGHDN and CDR2 as FVKESK. Trimming cost V 4 bases and J 0 bases, with 13 bases left between them. The CDR3 consists of 16 residues. The CDR3 is CASSRGGGVSYNEQFF. The DNA for the CDR3 is TGTGCCAGCAGCCGCGGAGGGGGGGTCTCCTACAATGAGCAGTTCTTC.

This chain connects TRBV9 to TRBJ1-3; D is unresolved. Per the germline V gene, CDR1 is SGDLS and CDR2 is YYNGEE. CDR3 size: 16 residues. The V and J ends lost 2 bases and 4 bases respectively, with 16 bases between them. The CDR3 nucleotides are TGTGCCAGCAGCGTTTCGGGAGAAGTTGGCGGAAACACCATATATTTT. Translation: CASSVSGEVGGNTIYF. Complete variable domain (other parts from reference TRBV9 and TRBJ1-3): DSGVTQTPKHLITATGQRVTLRCSPRSGDLSVYWYQQSLDQGLQFLIQYYNGEERAKGNILERFSAQQFPDLHSELNLSSLELGDSALYFCASSVSGEVGGNTIYFGEGSWLTVV.

V is TRBV5-6 and J is TRBJ2-7; D possibly corresponds to TRBD1 (6 bases). Germline V CDR1 and CDR2: SGHDT, YYEEEE. The CDR3 extends over 14 amino acids. V lost 2 bases to trimming and J lost 4 bases, with 13 bases between them. The CDR3 nucleotides are TGTGCCAGCAGCTTCAAACAGGGTCGTTACGAGCAGTACTTC. It yields the protein CASSFKQGRYEQYF.

This clone was observed a single time. The chain links TRBV3-1 (or the pseudogene TRBV3-2) to TRBJ2-3; possibly TRBD1 for D (6 bases). Trimming cost V 1 base and J 7 bases, with 24 bases left between them. The CDR3 length is 18 residues. Germline V gene sequence: CDR1 LGHDT, CDR2 YNNKEL (reference sequence). The CDR3 sequence: CASSQGHSQTGSVYTQYF. In nucleotides, the CDR3 is TGTGCCAGCAGCCAAGGTCACTCCCAGACAGGAAGCGTATATACGCAGTATTTT.

Remarks on this clone: Additional DNA sequences in this sample encode the identical CDR3. J is TRBJ1-1 and V is TRBV5-6; the D is unclear. CDR3 length: 13 residues. Germline CDR1 SGHDT, CDR2 YYEEEE. The ends were cut back, 2 bases at V and 4 bases at J, with 9 bases in the middle. The CDR3 DNA reads TGTGCCAGCAGCTTTCCGGGAGGCACTGAAGCTTTCTTT. It encodes CASSFPGGTEAFF. The full variable domain, rest sourced from reference TRBV5-6 and TRBJ1-1, is DAGVTQSPTHLIKTRGQQVTLRCSPKSGHDTVSWYQQALGQGPQFIFQYYEEEERQRGNFPDRFSGHQFPNYSSELNVNALLLGDSALYLCASSFPGGTEAFFGQGTRLTVV.

This chain joins TRBV3-1 (or the pseudogene TRBV3-2) and TRBJ1-6; the match to TRBD1 covers 8 bases. This CDR3 comprises 18 residues. V lost 3 bases and J lost 10; bases outside the gene matches: 17. Germline V lookup: CDR1 LGHDT, CDR2 YNNKEL (reference sequence). CDR3 nucleotide sequence: TGTGCCAGCAGCCAGGTGGGAGCAAGGACAGGGTTGGGCTCACCCCTCCACTTT. Translated, it gives CASSQVGARTGLGSPLHF.

The chain joins TRBV5-6 to TRBJ2-5; 10 positions match TRBD2. The CDR3 contains 15 residues. Unmatched junction bases numbered 0, after V lost 1 base and J lost 0 bases. Germline CDR1 reads SGHDT; CDR2 reads YYEEEE. CDR3 nucleotides: TGTGCCAGCAGCTTGACTAGCGGGGACCAAGAGACCCAGTACTTC. It translates to CASSLTSGDQETQYF. Full variable domain (remainder filled in from reference TRBV5-6 and TRBJ2-5): DAGVTQSPTHLIKTRGQQVTLRCSPKSGHDTVSWYQQALGQGPQFIFQYYEEEERQRGNFPDRFSGHQFPNYSSELNVNALLLGDSALYLCASSLTSGDQETQYFGPGTRLLVL.

The chain links TRBV6-5 to TRBJ2-7; tentative D call: TRBD2 (6 bases). V lost 0 bases and J 1 base, leaving 10 bases between the germline ends. The CDR3 is 15 residues long. CDR1 is MNHEY and CDR2 is SVGAGI in the germline V gene. CDR3 residues: CASSYSEGRSYEQYF. The CDR3 region has the DNA TGTGCCAGCAGTTACTCGGAGGGGAGGTCCTACGAGCAGTACTTC.

The chain has TRBV2 and TRBJ1-5; possible D gene TRBD1, 5 bases. The V gene lost 3 bases and the J gene lost 2 bases, with 8 bases spanning the gap. The CDR3 extends over 14 amino acids. Germline CDR1 SNHLY, CDR2 FYNNEI. The CDR3 protein is CASSDGGGNQPQHF. The CDR3 coding sequence is TGTGCCAGCAGTGATGGGGGGGGCAATCAGCCCCAGCATTTT.

The chain is built from TRBV6-1 and TRBJ1-2; TRBD1 agrees at 8 bases. The CDR3 totals 15 residues. Germline CDR1 is MNHNS and CDR2 is SASEGT. V trimming: 0 bases; J trimming: 1 base; junction bases outside the gene matches: 1. DNA of the CDR3: TGTGCCAGCAGTGAAGCGACAGGGGATAACTATGGCTACACCTTC. It yields the protein CASSEATGDNYGYTF.

In DNA form, the CDR3 reads TGTGCCAGCAGCTTACTAAGGGGGTTAAGCACTGAAGCTTTCTTT. Translated: CASSLLRGLSTEAFF. The gene calls are TRBV7-9 and TRBJ1-1, with a weak D call TRBD1 (6 bases). V was clipped by 2 bases and J by 4 bases, with 14 bases between them. Per the germline V gene, CDR1 is SEHNR and CDR2 is FQNEAQ (reference sequence). The CDR3 is 15 amino acids.

This clone was recorded only once. In DNA, the CDR3 is TGCGCCAGCAGTCAAGGAGCAGGGATTAATGAAAAACTGTTTTTT. Translation: CASSQGAGINEKLFF. The V call is TRBV23-1, the J call TRBJ1-4; TRBD1 might be the D (5 bases). TRBV23-1 qualifies as an ORF whose function is uncertain. Trimming cost V 2 bases and J 4 bases, with 11 bases left between them. The CDR3 loop spans 15 amino acids.

The V and J genes are TRBV4-1 and TRBJ1-6; 7 bases map to TRBD1. The trim removed 0 bases at V and 0 bases at J, leaving 11 bases unmatched. Germline values: CDR1 MGHRA, CDR2 YSYEKL. The CDR3 covers 20 residues. The CDR3 DNA is TGCGCCAGCAGCCAAGAAGGTCCCACAGGGGTCAGCTCCTATAATTCACCCCTCCACTTT. Protein sequence: CASSQEGPTGVSSYNSPLHF.

CDR3 residues: CASSDRGITEAFF. The CDR3 DNA reads TGCGCCAGCAGTGACAGGGGAATCACTGAAGCTTTCTTT. The chain is built from TRBV10-2 and TRBJ1-1, with D perhaps TRBD1 (6 bases). The CDR3 spans 13 residues. Germline CDR1 is WSHSY and CDR2 is SAAADI. V was shortened by 3 bases and J by 4 bases, with 9 bases between the two germline ends.

The sample holds one count of this clone. The rearrangement joins TRBV11-2 to TRBJ1-1; no firm D call. Germline-derived CDR1 and CDR2 are SGHAT and FQNNGV. V was pared by 9 bases and J by 6 bases, with 20 bases between. This CDR3 is 14 amino acids long. The CDR3 region has the DNA TGTGCCAGTAACTCCGCAGGCGGGATCCCTGAAGCTTTCTTT. It encodes CASNSAGGIPEAFF.

This chain joins TRBV19 and TRBJ2-2, with TRBD1 matching 11 bases. The V and J ends lost 5 bases and 4 bases, in that order; junction bases with no gene match: 6. This CDR3 spans 16 amino acids. CDR1 and CDR2 from the germline V gene are LNHDA and SQIVND (reference sequence). CDR3: CASSGRTGGGTGELFF. CDR3 bases: TGTGCCAGTAGTGGGAGGACAGGGGGCGGCACCGGGGAGCTGTTTTTT.

This clone was recorded once. This chain connects TRBV24-1 to TRBJ1-1, with a weak D call TRBD1 (5 bases). The CDR3 runs 13 residues. Trimming pared 9 bases from V and 0 bases from J, leaving 10 bases between. In germline, CDR1 is KGHDR, CDR2 SFDVKD. CDR3 in DNA: TGTGCCACCCGGGGGGAGGTGAACACTGAAGCTTTCTTT. The encoded protein is CATRGEVNTEAFF.